Below are 23 T cell receptor beta chains sequenced from a single sample in a study of cytomegalovirus exposure and HLA in healthy donors. The PCR contained 60 Vbeta and 13 Jbeta primers. TCRdb's copy holds only in-frame clones and misses some; the assay was immunoSEQ multiplex PCR. The sample records around 120,000 clones, about 76% being singletons. The sequencing sample was made of PBMCs. The receptors were sampled from a man between 18 and 29 years old in good health and CMV-seronegative.

The CDR3 protein is CASSVWGVIRTNYGYTF. The CDR3 DNA sequence: TGTGCCAGCAGCGTCTGGGGGGTGATTCGTACTAACTATGGCTACACCTTC. The chain links TRBV21-1 to TRBJ1-2. TRBV21-1 is marked as a pseudogene. This CDR3 is built from 17 residues.

This chain connects TRBV7-9 to TRBJ2-3; 8 bases are shared with TRBD1. V dropped 5 bases and J dropped 1; count of bases not matched to a gene: 14. Germline V gene sequence: CDR1 SEHNR, CDR2 FQNEAQ (reference sequence). This CDR3 has 18 residues. The CDR3: CASSPRAGGAPRTDTQYF. The CDR3 DNA reads TGTGCCAGCAGCCCTAGGGCAGGGGGCGCCCCGCGCACAGATACGCAGTATTTT.

This clone was seen a single time. The chain carries TRBV27 and TRBJ1-1; 8 bases line up with TRBD1. V gave up 8 bases and J gave up 5 bases; unmatched junction bases: 13. The CDR3 loop spans 15 amino acids. Germline CDR1 MNHEY, CDR2 SMNVEV (reference sequence). The CDR3: CASLRTGTILTEAFF. Here the CDR3 DNA reads TGTGCCAGCTTGAGGACAGGGACGATCCTAACTGAAGCTTTCTTT.

The rearrangement joins TRBV19 to TRBJ2-7; D perhaps matches TRBD2 (7 bases). V was pared by 7 bases and J by 7 bases, with 17 bases between. Germline V gives CDR1 LNHDA, CDR2 SQIVND (reference sequence). The CDR3 covers 13 residues. The CDR3 DNA follows: TGTGCCAGTACCTCCTTAGGGGGGGAAGAGCAGTACTTC. Its protein product is CASTSLGGEEQYF.

The rearrangement joins TRBV12-5 to TRBJ1-2; D may be TRBD1 (5 bases). Trimming pared 6 bases from V and 4 bases from J, leaving 6 bases between. CDR1 and CDR2 from the germline V gene are LGHNT and FRNRAP. The CDR3 is 11 residues long. Here the CDR3 reads CASGDSYGYTF. The DNA for the CDR3 is TGTGCTAGTGGCGACAGCTATGGCTACACCTTC.

CDR3 sequence (DNA): TGCGCCAGCAGCTTGGGAACCAGGACAGGAACAGATACGCAGTATTTT. It codes for CASSLGTRTGTDTQYF. The chain links TRBV5-1 to TRBJ2-3; 7 bases align to TRBD1. Germline lookup yields CDR1 SGHRS and CDR2 YFSETQ. Losses at the gene ends were 0 bases for V and 3 bases for J; bases not matched to a gene: 7. The length of the CDR3 is 16 residues.

This clone came up a few times. This chain uses TRBV28 with TRBJ1-5; D remains ambiguous. This CDR3 contains 14 residues. V lost 3 bases and J 1 base, leaving 7 bases between the germline ends. The germline V gene has CDR1 MDHEN and CDR2 SYDVKM. CDR3 sequence (DNA): TGTGCCAGCAGTTTCCCGGGGAGCAATCAGCCCCAGCATTTT. It codes for CASSFPGSNQPQHF.

CDR3 in amino acids: CASSLGQGANGELFF. The DNA of the CDR3 is TGTGCCAGCAGCCTAGGACAGGGGGCAAACGGGGAGCTGTTTTTT. The chain employs TRBV9 and TRBJ2-2; 11 bases are a match to TRBD1. Germline-derived CDR1 and CDR2 are SGDLS and YYNGEE. This CDR3 is built from 15 residues. With V trimmed by 4 bases and J by 7 bases, 6 bases remained unmatched.

CDR3 coding DNA: TGTGCCAGCAGTCCCTCGGGGTCTGGAAACACCATATATTTT. It is translated as CASSPSGSGNTIYF. V usage is TRBV6-5 and J usage is TRBJ1-3; D uncertain. The V end lost 5 bases, the J end lost 1 base, and 9 bases lay between the germline ends. This CDR3 is 14 amino acids long. CDR1 MNHEY and CDR2 SVGAGI come from the germline V gene.

V and J are TRBV18 and TRBJ2-7; 9 bases are shared with TRBD2. Unmatched junction bases numbered 4, after V lost 3 bases and J lost 4 bases. CDR1 and CDR2 from the germline V gene are KGHSH and LQKENI. CDR3 size: 14 residues. This CDR3 reads CASSPPGLAYEQYF. The CDR3, as DNA: TGTGCCAGCTCACCGCCGGGACTAGCTTACGAGCAGTACTTC.

The chain's CDR3 is CASSPSGVRTGELFF. Written as DNA, the CDR3 is TGTGCCAGCAGCCCATCAGGGGTTCGCACCGGGGAGCTGTTTTTT. The V call is TRBV11-2, the J call TRBJ2-2, with D possibly TRBD1 on 6 matching bases. Germline loops: CDR1 SGHAT, CDR2 FQNNGV. Trimming shortened V by 5 bases and J by 4 bases, and 14 bases separated the two germline ends. This CDR3 spans 15 amino acids.

The CDR3 spells CASSPGQGMDTQYF. The CDR3 DNA is TGTGCCAGCAGTCCCGGACAGGGGATGGATACGCAGTATTTT. The genes are TRBV6-1 and TRBJ2-3, with 9 bases fitting TRBD1. Germline CDR1 reads MNHNS; CDR2 reads SASEGT. The CDR3 contains 14 residues. Trimming cost V 5 bases and J 6 bases; bases outside gene matches: 6.

This chain connects TRBV28 to TRBJ1-5; 9 bases match TRBD1. The CDR3 extends over 15 amino acids. Germline V gene data show CDR1 as MDHEN and CDR2 as SYDVKM. The V and J ends lost 4 bases and 7 bases, in that order; junction bases with no gene match: 8. This chain's CDR3 is CASSWDRDVGQPQHF. The CDR3 DNA reads TGTGCCAGCAGTTGGGACAGGGACGTCGGGCAGCCCCAGCATTTT. Complete variable domain (other parts from reference TRBV28 and TRBJ1-5): DVKVTQSSRYLVKRTGEKVFLECVQDMDHENMFWYRQDPGLGLRLIYFSYDVKMKEKGDIPEGYSVSREKKERFSLILESASTNQTSMYLCASSWDRDVGQPQHFGDGTRLSIL.

V usage is TRBV30 and J usage is TRBJ2-3; 12 bases map to TRBD1. Germline V lookup: CDR1 GTSNPN, CDR2 SVGIG (reference sequence). This CDR3 has 14 residues. CDR3 DNA: TGTGCGGGGACAGGGGGCCGTTTTACAGATACGCAGTATTTT. This sequence encodes CAGTGGRFTDTQYF.

This clone was seen a single time. The V gene is TRBV19, the J gene TRBJ1-4; D is perhaps TRBD1 (5 bases). Between the trimmed V and J ends, which lost 6 bases and 7 bases, there was a span of 6 bases. The germline V gene has CDR1 LNHDA and CDR2 SQIVND (reference sequence). The CDR3 totals 11 residues. The CDR3 sequence is CASRTAEKLFF. In DNA form, the CDR3 reads TGTGCCAGTAGGACAGCTGAAAAACTGTTTTTT.

This clone has only one observation. The V gene is TRBV13, the J gene TRBJ2-6; possibly TRBD2 for D (6 bases). V gave up 2 bases and J gave up 1 base, with 6 bases separating them. The CDR3 contains 15 residues. Looked up from germline, CDR1 is PRHDT and CDR2 is FYEKMQ (reference sequence). CDR3 in amino acids: CASSLRGSGANVLTF. The CDR3 DNA reads TGTGCCAGCAGCTTACGGGGGTCTGGGGCCAACGTCCTGACTTTC.

This clone was recorded once. This chain links TRBV7-9 with TRBJ2-5; 7 bases map to TRBD2. Germline CDR1 reads SEHNR; CDR2 reads FQNEAQ (reference sequence). The CDR3 covers 18 residues. The V segment lost 5 bases and the J segment 5 bases; nucleotides outside the gene matches: 20. The CDR3 nucleotides read TGTGCCAGCAGCCTTGAACCGACCCGGACTAGAGGTATCGAGACCCAGTACTTC. It translates to CASSLEPTRTRGIETQYF.

V gene TRBV10-2 combines with J gene TRBJ1-2, with a weak D call TRBD1 (5 bases). Trimming shortened V by 3 bases and J by 2 bases, and 7 bases separated the two germline ends. CDR3 length equals 13 residues. Germline CDR1 and CDR2: WSHSY and SAAADI. The DNA of the CDR3 is TGCGCCAGCAGTGACAGGGCCAACTATGGCTACACCTTC. Translated, it gives CASSDRANYGYTF.

The V and J genes are TRBV9 and TRBJ1-2; TRBD1 matches 10 bases. Germline assignment: CDR1 SGDLS and CDR2 YYNGEE. The V gene end was trimmed by 3 bases and the J gene end by 1 base; junction bases not matched to a gene: 3. This CDR3 spans 15 amino acids. CDR3 amino acids: CASSGGDRGNYGYTF. Written as DNA, the CDR3 is TGTGCCAGCAGCGGAGGGGACAGGGGTAACTATGGCTACACCTTC.

The J gene is TRBJ2-5, the V gene TRBV2; D is possibly TRBD1 (6 bases). There are 14 residues in the CDR3. In germline, CDR1 is SNHLY, CDR2 FYNNEI. The V and J ends lost 7 bases and 1 base respectively, with 13 bases between them. CDR3 coding DNA: TGTGCCAGCACTTCAGGGGACGGCCAAGAGACCCAGTACTTC. This translates into CASTSGDGQETQYF. Complete variable domain (other parts from reference TRBV2 and TRBJ2-5): EPEVTQTPSHQVTQMGQEVILRCVPISNHLYFYWYRQILGQKVEFLVSFYNNEISEKSEIFDDQFSVERPDGSNFTLKIRSTKLEDSAMYFCASTSGDGQETQYFGPGTRLLVL.

This chain links TRBV6-5 with TRBJ2-7, with D uncertain. Germline CDR1 MNHEY, CDR2 SVGAGI. There are 14 residues in the CDR3. Trimming took 7 bases from V and 2 from J, leaving 15 bases between them. The CDR3 nucleotides read TGTGCCAGCACGCGGTTAGGCAGAACCTACGAGCAGTACTTC. It translates to CASTRLGRTYEQYF.

This clone was counted a few times. In DNA, the CDR3 is TGTGCCAGCAGCTTCGACCCCGGGACAGCTTGGGCTGAAGCTTTCTTT. This sequence encodes CASSFDPGTAWAEAFF. The genes are TRBV5-6 and TRBJ1-1; TRBD1 matches at 7 bases. The CDR3 is 16 residues long. Germline CDR1 SGHDT, CDR2 YYEEEE. V shed 2 bases, J shed 6 bases, and the junction held 13 bases outside the gene matches.

The chain employs TRBV4-3 and TRBJ2-7, with D hard to call. CDR1 is LGHNA and CDR2 is YSLEER in the germline V gene. V was clipped by 4 bases and J by 3 bases, with 13 bases between them. This CDR3 contains 14 residues. The CDR3 spells CASSPWLAGYEQYF. Here the CDR3 DNA reads TGCGCCAGCAGCCCGTGGTTAGCCGGCTACGAGCAGTACTTC.